This T cell receptor (beta chain) is from a study of beta chain features in type 1 diabetes. Study-level background: Examined across all samples were around 110,000,000 sorted cells. General study findings and limits: There were fewer insertions and more deletions at the VDJ junctions of type 1 diabetes patients. Type 1 diabetes patients had moderately but significantly shorter TCRB CDR3s in all four CD4+ subsets.

V lost 1 base and J 6 bases, leaving 10 bases between the germline ends. The CDR3 covers 13 residues. The germline gives CDR1 ENHRY, CDR2 SYGVKD. Researchers reported sorting CD4+ naive, central memory, regulatory and stem cell-like memory cells via CD45RO/CCR7/CD25/CD127/CD95/CD27. What was sequenced were expressed TCRB transcripts, since all of the isolated RNA had been reverse transcribed. Sequencing used immunoSEQ multiplex PCR; TCRdb keeps in-frame clones, though not all of them. Among hundreds of thousands of clones listed, roughly 13% were seen once. As to this clone: Its cognate antigen is unknown.

The source material was naive CD4+ T cells from blood. This chain links TRBV10-3 with TRBJ2-7; D is uncertain. The receptor comes from a man aged 18 to 30 with type 1 diabetes. The CDR3 protein is CAISEYVGSEQYF. In nucleotides, the CDR3 is TGTGCCATCAGTGAGTATGTGGGTTCCGAGCAGTACTTC.